This T cell receptor beta chain originates from a study of T cell changes during pregnancy in multiple sclerosis. The V gene end was trimmed by 7 bases and the J gene end by 8 bases; junction bases not matched to a gene: 10. The CDR3 sequence is 16 residues long. Germline V CDR1 and CDR2: LGHNA, YNFKEQ. Repertoires were generated with immunoSEQ multiplex PCR, while TCRdb's copy carries only in-frame clones and drops some. Found here are about 83,000 clones, around 90% of them singletons; the top ten hold 3.5%. Source: PBMCs, taken in the first trimester of pregnancy. The chain links TRBV4-2 to TRBJ2-1, with 14 bases identical to TRBD2. The receptor comes from a female donor in good health, serving as a control in a pregnancy study. Some clones in this sample may be carry-over from other donors' samples. The CDR3 DNA is TGTGCCAGCACCCCGACTAGCGGGGGGGCCGTCGATGAGCAGTTCTTC. Translated: CASTPTSGGAVDEQFF.